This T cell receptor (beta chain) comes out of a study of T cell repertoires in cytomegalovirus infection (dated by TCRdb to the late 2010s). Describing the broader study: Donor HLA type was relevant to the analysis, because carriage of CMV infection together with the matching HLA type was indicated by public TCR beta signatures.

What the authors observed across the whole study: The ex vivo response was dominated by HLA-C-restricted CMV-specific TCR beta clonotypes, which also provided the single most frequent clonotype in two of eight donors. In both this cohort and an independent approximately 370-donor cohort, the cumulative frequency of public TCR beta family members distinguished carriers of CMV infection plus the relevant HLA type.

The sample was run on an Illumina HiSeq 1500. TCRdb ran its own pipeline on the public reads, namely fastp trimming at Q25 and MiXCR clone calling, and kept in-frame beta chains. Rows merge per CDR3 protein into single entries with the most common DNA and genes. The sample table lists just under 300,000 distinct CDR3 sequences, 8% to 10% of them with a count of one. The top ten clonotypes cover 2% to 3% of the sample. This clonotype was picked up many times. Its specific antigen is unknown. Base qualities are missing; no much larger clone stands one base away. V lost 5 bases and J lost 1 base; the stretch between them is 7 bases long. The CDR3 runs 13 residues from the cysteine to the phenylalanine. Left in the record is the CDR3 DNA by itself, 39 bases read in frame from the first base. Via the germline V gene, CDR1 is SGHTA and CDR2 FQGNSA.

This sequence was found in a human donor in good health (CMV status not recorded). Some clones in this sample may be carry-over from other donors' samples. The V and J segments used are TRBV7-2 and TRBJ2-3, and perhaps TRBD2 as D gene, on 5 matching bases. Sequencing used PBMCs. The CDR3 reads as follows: CASSGGRTDTQYF. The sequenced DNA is TGTGCCAGCAGCGGCGGGCGCACAGATACGCAGTATTTT.